A selection of T cell receptor beta chains follows, all from one sample in a study of cytomegalovirus exposure and HLA in healthy donors. Sequenced by immunoSEQ multiplex PCR; TCRdb stores in-frame clones only, minus some. The sample has under 200,000 clones; around 75% are singletons. The sample taken for sequencing was PBMCs. These receptors were collected from a woman in her twenties or thirties in good health and CMV-seropositive. CDR3s include the opening cysteine and the closing phenylalanine or tryptophan. The D gene is left open where the match is weak. A clone size is listed for some rows: how often the clone was seen (once, few, many), or a class if it is expanded.

V gene	D gene	J gene	clone size	CDR3 DNA	CDR3 protein
TRBV19	NA	TRBJ1-3	NA	TGTGCCAGTAAGGAAGGGGGACCCACCTTCGGAAACACCATATATTTT	CASKEGGPTFGNTIYF
TRBV9	TRBD1	TRBJ2-2	NA	TGTGCCAGCAGCGCCAGACAGGGCCCGGGCACCGGGGAGCTGTTTTTT	CASSARQGPGTGELFF
TRBV6-5	TRBD1	TRBJ2-7	NA	TGTGCCAGCAGTTACTCGGAACAGGGGGCCCGCTGCGAGCAGTACTTC	CASSYSEQGARCEQYF
TRBV6-5	NA	TRBJ1-5	few	TGTGCCAGCAGTTACTCTAGCGGTATTCAGCCCCAGCATTTT	CASSYSSGIQPQHF
TRBV9	TRBD1	TRBJ1-2	NA	TGTGCCAGCAGCGTAGATGGGACAGAGAATCTTAACTATGGCTACACCTTC	CASSVDGTENLNYGYTF
TRBV27	NA	TRBJ1-1	NA	TGTGCCAGCAGTTTATCCGGGGGGTCTCCAATGAACACTGAAGCTTTCTTT	CASSLSGGSPMNTEAFF
TRBV5-1	TRBD1	TRBJ2-7	NA	TGCGCCAGCAGCCCAGGGGACAGGCTGAACTACGAGCAGTACTTC	CASSPGDRLNYEQYF
TRBV19	TRBD2	TRBJ2-3	NA	TGTGCCAGTAGTATTTCCCTAGCGGGGGGTTCGGATACGCAGTATTTT	CASSISLAGGSDTQYF
TRBV5-4	NA	TRBJ2-3	NA	TGTGCCAGCAGCTTGTCCGAGCCTAGCACAGATACGCAGTATTTT	CASSLSEPSTDTQYF
TRBV9	TRBD2	TRBJ2-3	NA	TGTGCCAGCAGCGTCCTAGCGGGAGTACAAGATACGCAGTATTTT	CASSVLAGVQDTQYF
TRBV7-9	NA	TRBJ1-3	once	TGTGCCAGCAGCCCGGGAGGCGCGTTCTCTGGAAACACCATATATTTT	CASSPGGAFSGNTIYF
TRBV6-1	TRBD1	TRBJ2-5	few	TGTGCCACACAGGGGAATTCGGCAGAGACCCAGTACTTC	CATQGNSAETQYF
TRBV15	NA	TRBJ1-1	NA	TGTGCCACCAGCAGAGATGTCGCGGGGTTCGGCATTCGGAACACTGAAGCTTTCTTT	CATSRDVAGFGIRNTEAFF
TRBV6-1	NA	TRBJ2-5	few	TGTGCCAGCAGTGAAAGTTTAGGGGTGAGGGAGACCCAGTACTTC	CASSESLGVRETQYF
TRBV27	TRBD1	TRBJ1-2	NA	TGTGCCAGCGGGACAGGGTATGGCTACACCTTC	CASGTGYGYTF
TRBV27	NA	TRBJ1-2	NA	TGTGCCAGCAGACTGACAACCGACTATGGCTACACCTTC	CASRLTTDYGYTF
TRBV11-2	NA	TRBJ2-1	NA	TGTGCCAGCAGCGGGGCGGAAGTTGGTGAGCAGTTCTTC	CASSGAEVGEQFF
TRBV29-1	NA	TRBJ1-4	NA	TGCAGCGTTCAATGGCGGGGGGCGAGTGAAAAACTGTTTTTT	CSVQWRGASEKLFF
TRBV28	NA	TRBJ2-7	NA	TGTGCCAGCAGGACCGACTCTTCCTACGAGCAGTACTTC	CASRTDSSYEQYF
TRBV6-5	NA	TRBJ2-7	NA	TGTGCCAGCAGTCTTACGGGGGAGCAGTACTTC	CASSLTGEQYF
TRBV2	NA	TRBJ1-2	NA	TGTGCCAGCCCCCCGGGGGAACCCCCTGGCTACACCTTC	CASPPGEPPGYTF
TRBV4-3	NA	TRBJ2-3	NA	TGCGCCAGCAGCCAAGTCGCCGGGATCCCCACAGATACGCAGTATTTT	CASSQVAGIPTDTQYF
TRBV19	NA	TRBJ2-7	NA	TGTGCCAGTAGCAGCAGGTACGAGCAGTACTTC	CASSSRYEQYF
TRBV27	TRBD1	TRBJ1-1	NA	TGTGCCAGCAGTTGGACAGGTGGTATAAGTGAAGCTTTCTTT	CASSWTGGISEAFF
TRBV7-2	TRBD1	TRBJ1-2	NA	TGTGCCAGCAGAGAGACAGGGGGCGATGGCTACACCTTC	CASRETGGDGYTF
TRBV6-5	NA	TRBJ1-1	NA	TGTGCCAGCAGTTACATGGGTACTACCGAAGCTTTCTTT	CASSYMGTTEAFF
TRBV2	TRBD2	TRBJ2-1	few	TGTGCCAGCAGTAGCAAACCGGGACTAGCAAATGAGCAGTTCTTC	CASSSKPGLANEQFF
TRBV27	NA	TRBJ2-3	NA	TGTGCCAGCAGTTTAGGTGGGAGGGATACGCAGTATTTT	CASSLGGRDTQYF